The next 19 T cell receptor beta chains were all read from a single sample in a study of early T cells in non-severe SARS-CoV-2 infection. One entry per CDR3 protein results from TCRdb running MiXCR on the 5' RACE reads. The sample carries around 30,000 distinct CDR3 sequences, 5.5% to 7.5% recorded once. Sequencing used whole blood. These receptors originate from an adult who was a healthcare worker with PCR-confirmed SARS-CoV-2 infection or an uninfected control (not recorded which).

The chain has TRBV27 and TRBJ1-2; no definite D call. The germline gives CDR1 MNHEY, CDR2 SMNVEV (reference sequence). The V gene lost 2 bases and the J gene lost 2 bases, with 6 bases spanning the gap. This CDR3 is 13 amino acids long. The CDR3 nucleotides read TGTGCCAGCAGTTTAACACCCAACTATGGCTACACCTTC. It yields the protein CASSLTPNYGYTF.

This clonotype was counted ten times or more. The chain has TRBV7-9 and TRBJ1-2, with TRBD1 identical over 7 bases. Germline V gene sequence: CDR1 SEHNR, CDR2 FQNEAQ (reference sequence). The CDR3 has 15 amino acids. The V segment lost 0 bases and the J segment 8 bases; nucleotides outside the gene matches: 9. The CDR3 loop reads CASSLAVEGAGGYTF. DNA for the CDR3: TGTGCCAGCAGCTTAGCCGTCGAGGGGGCGGGAGGCTACACCTTC.

The chain uses TRBV19 and TRBJ2-7, with 7 bases fitting TRBD1. CDR3 length equals 14 residues. With 4 bases clipped from V and 3 bases from J, the junction kept 6 bases outside the gene matches. CDR1 is LNHDA, CDR2 SQIVND, per germline (reference sequence). CDR3 DNA sequence: TGTGCCAGTAGTAACCCGGGACAGTTCTACGAGCAGTACTTC. This translates into CASSNPGQFYEQYF.

This clonotype was detected many times. The rearrangement joins TRBV3-1 to TRBJ1-5; unclear D gene. CDR3 size: 18 residues. V lost 0 bases, J lost 0 bases, and 15 bases lay in between. Germline V gene data show CDR1 as LGHDT and CDR2 as YNNKEL (reference sequence). The CDR3 here is CASSQEMFPIYSNQPQHF. The CDR3 DNA is TGTGCCAGCAGCCAAGAAATGTTCCCGATATATAGCAATCAGCCCCAGCATTTT.

This clonotype was seen ten or more times. V gene TRBV20-1 combines with J gene TRBJ2-7; D ambiguous. Germline V gene data show CDR1 as DFQATT and CDR2 as SNEGSKA (reference sequence). The CDR3 runs 12 residues. V lost 3 bases and J lost 3, with 9 bases in between. The DNA of the CDR3 is TGCAGTGCTAGGGATCTTAGCTACGAGCAGTACTTC. Its translation: CSARDLSYEQYF.

A few counts support this clonotype. The chain uses TRBV7-6 and TRBJ1-5; D unresolved. Germline values: CDR1 SGHVS, CDR2 FNYEAQ. The germline V and J ends were trimmed by 1 base and 2 bases, with 9 bases remaining between them. The CDR3 contains 15 residues. The CDR3 DNA reads TGTGCCAGCAGCTTAGTTGGAGAGGGCAATCAGCCCCAGCATTTT. Its protein product is CASSLVGEGNQPQHF.

Ten or more counts support this clonotype. The chain is built from TRBV28 and TRBJ2-7; TRBD1 matches 7 bases. Germline CDR1 and CDR2: MDHEN and SYDVKM. The CDR3 has 14 residues. Trimming took 3 bases from V and 1 from J; bases not matched to a gene: 3. The CDR3 loop reads CASSFHRGSYEQYF. For the CDR3, the DNA is TGTGCCAGCAGTTTTCACAGGGGTTCCTACGAGCAGTACTTC.

This clonotype occurred a few times. The chain carries TRBV7-2 and TRBJ1-4; 12 bases are a match to TRBD1. This CDR3 has 17 amino acids. Germline CDR1 and CDR2: SGHTA and FQGNSA. V lost 3 bases to trimming and J lost 8 bases; unmatched junction nucleotides: 10. The CDR3 loop is CASSLGQGAQRKEKLFF. In DNA form, the CDR3 reads TGTGCCAGCAGCTTGGGACAGGGGGCTCAACGAAAGGAAAAACTGTTTTTT.

In its sample, this clonotype was seen many times. The chain employs TRBV7-2 and TRBJ2-3; the D gene could be TRBD1 or TRBD2 (6 bases each). Germline CDR1 reads SGHTA; CDR2 reads FQGNSA. This CDR3 comprises 15 residues. Trimming took off 5 bases at V and 3 bases at J, with 15 bases between the two ends. CDR3 protein: CASSPEGGPTDTQYF. The DNA of the CDR3 is TGTGCCAGCAGCCCAGAGGGGGGCCCGACAGATACGCAGTATTTT.

This clonotype has a count of ten or more. The genes are TRBV27 and TRBJ1-1; D is undetermined. Trimming took 2 bases from V and 0 from J, leaving 13 bases between them. CDR1 is MNHEY, CDR2 SMNVEV, per germline (reference sequence). The CDR3 consists of 16 residues. The CDR3 spells CASSLGSRTLNTEAFF. CDR3 coding DNA: TGTGCCAGCAGTTTAGGGTCCCGTACTTTGAACACTGAAGCTTTCTTT.

This clonotype was recorded at least ten times. Written as DNA, the CDR3 is TGCGCCAGCAGTGCAGGGGCCCAAGAGACCCAGTACTTC. Encoded protein: CASSAGAQETQYF. The gene calls are TRBV5-1 and TRBJ2-5, with a weak D call TRBD1 (6 bases). Trimming took off 5 bases at V and 1 base at J, with 9 bases between the two ends. The CDR3 has 13 amino acids. Germline lookup yields CDR1 SGHRS and CDR2 YFSETQ.

This clonotype was seen repeatedly, ten times or more. The rearrangement links TRBV6-6 to TRBJ1-5; TRBD1 matches at 7 bases. This CDR3 comprises 14 residues. Germline V CDR1 and CDR2: MNHNY, SVGAGI (reference sequence). V lost 4 bases, J lost 5 bases, and 5 bases stayed unmatched. The DNA for the CDR3 is TGTGCCAGCAGTTCAGGACAGGTCCATCAGCCCCAGCATTTT. This translates into CASSSGQVHQPQHF.

Ten or more counts support this clonotype. The chain combines TRBV27 with TRBJ2-3, with TRBD2 identical over 8 bases. V dropped 3 bases and J dropped 2; count of bases not matched to a gene: 4. Germline V CDR1 and CDR2: MNHEY, SMNVEV (reference sequence). The CDR3 loop spans 15 amino acids. CDR3 sequence reads: CASSFGGGLTDTQYF. CDR3 nucleotides: TGTGCCAGCAGTTTCGGCGGGGGGCTCACAGATACGCAGTATTTT.

This clonotype was recorded at least ten times. J is TRBJ2-6 and V is TRBV7-8; 7 bases agree with TRBD2. V trimming: 5 bases; J trimming: 0 bases; junction bases outside the gene matches: 10. CDR3 length: 18 amino acids. The germline gives CDR1 SGHVS, CDR2 FQNEAQ. CDR3 sequence (DNA): TGTGCCAGCAGCCCCCGATTGGGGGGGTACTCTGGGGCCAACGTCCTGACTTTC. It is translated as CASSPRLGGYSGANVLTF.

This clonotype was seen only once. This chain links TRBV28 with TRBJ2-3; 12 bases map to TRBD2. Germline CDR1 reads MDHEN; CDR2 reads SYDVKM. CDR3 length equals 19 residues. Unmatched junction bases numbered 13, after V lost 4 bases and J lost 2 bases. The CDR3: CASSWGTSGSITDTDTQYF. As DNA, the CDR3 is TGTGCCAGCAGTTGGGGGACTAGCGGGTCGATCACTGACACAGATACGCAGTATTTT.

This clonotype has at least ten counts. This rearrangement joins TRBV3-1 to TRBJ2-7; TRBD2 matches 7 bases. After removal of 6 bases from V and 6 bases from J, the junction contained 5 bases not matched to a gene. Germline V gene sequence: CDR1 LGHDT, CDR2 YNNKEL (reference sequence). CDR3 length equals 12 residues. This CDR3 is CASRTSFGEQYF. In nucleotides, the CDR3 is TGTGCCAGCAGGACTAGCTTCGGCGAGCAGTACTTC.

This clonotype was recorded many times. The chain uses TRBV28 and TRBJ2-7, with a tentative D call TRBD1 (5 bases). Germline V gives CDR1 MDHEN, CDR2 SYDVKM. Trimming shortened V by 5 bases and J by 1 base, and 15 bases separated the two germline ends. This CDR3 spans 15 amino acids. In nucleotides, the CDR3 is TGTGCCAGCAGTCCAGAGACAGCCATATCCTACGAGCAGTACTTC. It is translated as CASSPETAISYEQYF. Based on the CDR3 plus reference TRBV28 and TRBJ2-7, the full variable domain is DVKVTQSSRYLVKRTGEKVFLECVQDMDHENMFWYRQDPGLGLRLIYFSYDVKMKEKGDIPEGYSVSREKKERFSLILESASTNQTSMYLCASSPETAISYEQYFGPGTRLTVT.

V gene TRBV29-1 combines with J gene TRBJ2-3; 8 bases align to TRBD1. Trimming took 7 bases from V and 2 from J; bases not matched to a gene: 8. The CDR3 length is 14 residues. Per germline, CDR1 SQVTM and CDR2 ANQGSEA. The CDR3 region has the DNA TGCAGCGCCGAGGGACAGGTTTCCACAGATACGCAGTATTTT. It specifies CSAEGQVSTDTQYF.

The chain combines TRBV7-3 with TRBJ1-1; 7 positions agree with TRBD1. Per germline, CDR1 SGHTA and CDR2 FQGTGA. The CDR3 has 13 residues. Germline trimming cut 5 bases from V and 11 bases from J; bases unmatched to any gene: 11. The CDR3 bases are TGTGCCAGCAGCCCAACGACAGGGTCTTATGCTTTCTTT. This codes for CASSPTTGSYAFF.